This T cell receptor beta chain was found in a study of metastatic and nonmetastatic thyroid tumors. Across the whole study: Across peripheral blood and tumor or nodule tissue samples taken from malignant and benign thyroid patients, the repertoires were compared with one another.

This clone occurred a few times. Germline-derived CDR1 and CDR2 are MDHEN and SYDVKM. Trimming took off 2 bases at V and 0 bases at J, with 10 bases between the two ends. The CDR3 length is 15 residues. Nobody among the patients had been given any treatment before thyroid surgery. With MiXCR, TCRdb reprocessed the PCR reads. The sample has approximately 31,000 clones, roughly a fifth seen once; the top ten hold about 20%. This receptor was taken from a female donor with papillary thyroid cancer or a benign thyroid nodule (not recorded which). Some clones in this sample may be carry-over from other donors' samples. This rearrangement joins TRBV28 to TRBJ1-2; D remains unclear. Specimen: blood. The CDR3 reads CASSLTTASNYGYTF. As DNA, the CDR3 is TGTGCCAGCAGTTTAACTACAGCTTCTAACTATGGCTACACCTTC.